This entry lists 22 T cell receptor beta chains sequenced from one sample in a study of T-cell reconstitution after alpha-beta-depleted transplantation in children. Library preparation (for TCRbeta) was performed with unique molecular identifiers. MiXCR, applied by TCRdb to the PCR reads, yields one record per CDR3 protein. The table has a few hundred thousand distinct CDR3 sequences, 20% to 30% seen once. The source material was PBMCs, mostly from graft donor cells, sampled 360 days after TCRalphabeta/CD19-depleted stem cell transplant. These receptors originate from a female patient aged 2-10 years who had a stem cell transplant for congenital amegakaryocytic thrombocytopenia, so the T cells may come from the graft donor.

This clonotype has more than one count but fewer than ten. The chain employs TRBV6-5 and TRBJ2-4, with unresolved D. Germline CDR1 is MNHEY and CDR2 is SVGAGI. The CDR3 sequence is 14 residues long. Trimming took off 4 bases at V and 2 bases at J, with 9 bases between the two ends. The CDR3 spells CASSLGGPKNIQYF. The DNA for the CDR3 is TGTGCCAGCAGTTTGGGTGGCCCCAAAAACATTCAGTACTTC.

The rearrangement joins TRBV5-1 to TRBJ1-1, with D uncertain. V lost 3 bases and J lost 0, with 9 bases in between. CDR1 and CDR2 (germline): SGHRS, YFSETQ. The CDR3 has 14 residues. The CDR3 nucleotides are TGCGCCAGCAGCTGGTCTGGGATGAACACTGAAGCTTTCTTT. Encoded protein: CASSWSGMNTEAFF. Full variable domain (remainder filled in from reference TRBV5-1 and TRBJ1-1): KAGVTQTPRYLIKTRGQQVTLSCSPISGHRSVSWYQQTPGQGLQFLFEYFSETQRNKGNFPGRFSGRQFSNSRSEMNVSTLELGDSALYLCASSWSGMNTEAFFGQGTRLTVV.

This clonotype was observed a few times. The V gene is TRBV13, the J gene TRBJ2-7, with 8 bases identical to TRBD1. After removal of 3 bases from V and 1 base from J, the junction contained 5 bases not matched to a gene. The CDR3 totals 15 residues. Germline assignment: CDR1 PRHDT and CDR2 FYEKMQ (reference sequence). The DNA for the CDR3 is TGTGCCAGCAGCTTGACAGGGGTTCGGTCCTACGAGCAGTACTTC. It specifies CASSLTGVRSYEQYF.

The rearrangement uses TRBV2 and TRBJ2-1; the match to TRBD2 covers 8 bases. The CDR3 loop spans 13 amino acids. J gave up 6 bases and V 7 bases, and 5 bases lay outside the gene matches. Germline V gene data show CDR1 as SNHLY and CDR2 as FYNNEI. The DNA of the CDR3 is TGTGCCAGCATGGGACTAGTCTCCAATGAGCAGTTCTTC. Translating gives CASMGLVSNEQFF.

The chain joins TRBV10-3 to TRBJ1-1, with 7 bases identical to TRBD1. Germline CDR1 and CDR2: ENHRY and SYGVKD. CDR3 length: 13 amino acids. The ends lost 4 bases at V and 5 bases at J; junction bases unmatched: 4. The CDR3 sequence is CAISATGETEAFF. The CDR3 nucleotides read TGTGCCATCAGTGCTACAGGGGAAACTGAAGCTTTCTTT.

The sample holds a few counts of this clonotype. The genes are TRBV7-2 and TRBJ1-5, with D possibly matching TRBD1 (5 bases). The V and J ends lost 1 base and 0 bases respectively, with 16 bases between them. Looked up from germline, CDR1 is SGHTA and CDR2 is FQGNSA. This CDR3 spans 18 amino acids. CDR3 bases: TGTGCCAGCAGCTTAGGCGTAACCAGGGAATTTAGCAATCAGCCCCAGCATTTT. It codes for CASSLGVTREFSNQPQHF.

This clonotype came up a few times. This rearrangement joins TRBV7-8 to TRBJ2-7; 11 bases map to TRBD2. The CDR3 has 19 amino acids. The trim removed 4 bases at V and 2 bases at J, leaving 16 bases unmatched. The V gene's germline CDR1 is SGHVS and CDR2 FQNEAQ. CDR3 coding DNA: TGTGCCAGCAGCTCAGGGGTAGCGGGAGGGCCACCTAATACCTACGAGCAGTACTTC. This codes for CASSSGVAGGPPNTYEQYF.

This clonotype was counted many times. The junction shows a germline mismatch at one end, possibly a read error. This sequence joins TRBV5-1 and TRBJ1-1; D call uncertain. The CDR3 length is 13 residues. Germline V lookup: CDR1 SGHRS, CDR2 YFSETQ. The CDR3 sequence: CASSPSRDTEAFF. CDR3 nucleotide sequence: TGTGCCAGCAGCCCCAGTCGGGACACTGAAGCTTTCTTT.

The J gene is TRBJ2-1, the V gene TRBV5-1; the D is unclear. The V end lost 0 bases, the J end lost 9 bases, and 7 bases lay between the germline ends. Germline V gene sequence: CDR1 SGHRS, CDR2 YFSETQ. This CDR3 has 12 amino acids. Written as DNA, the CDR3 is TGCGCCAGCAGCTTGGACCGGTCTGAGCAGTTCTTC. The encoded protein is CASSLDRSEQFF.

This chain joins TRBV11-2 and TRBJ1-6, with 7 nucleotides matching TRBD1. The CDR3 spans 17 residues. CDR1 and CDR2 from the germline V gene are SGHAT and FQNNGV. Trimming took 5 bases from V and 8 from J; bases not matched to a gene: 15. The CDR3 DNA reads TGTGCCAGCAGCCCTAGACCAACAGGGGTCGGGGATTCACCCCTCCACTTT. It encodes CASSPRPTGVGDSPLHF.

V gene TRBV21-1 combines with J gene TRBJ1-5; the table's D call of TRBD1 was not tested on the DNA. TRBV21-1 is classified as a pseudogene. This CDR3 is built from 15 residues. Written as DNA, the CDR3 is TGTGCCAGCACTCACGCGGGGGCCATAAATCAGCCCCAGCATTTT. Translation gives CASTHAGAINQPQHF.

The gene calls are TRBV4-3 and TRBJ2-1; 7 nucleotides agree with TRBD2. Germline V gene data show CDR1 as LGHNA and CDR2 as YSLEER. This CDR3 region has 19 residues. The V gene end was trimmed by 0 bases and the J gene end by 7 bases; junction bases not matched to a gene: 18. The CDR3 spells CASSQDAVGLGGRSNEQFF. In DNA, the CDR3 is TGCGCCAGCAGCCAAGATGCGGTAGGTCTTGGCGGGAGATCGAATGAGCAGTTCTTC.

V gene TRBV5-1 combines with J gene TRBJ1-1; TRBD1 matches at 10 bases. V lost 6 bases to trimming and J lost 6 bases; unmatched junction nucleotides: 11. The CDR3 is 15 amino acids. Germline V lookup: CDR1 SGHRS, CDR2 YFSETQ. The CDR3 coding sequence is TGCGCCAGCACCCCACTTGGGGACAGGGGAGCTGAAGCTTTCTTT. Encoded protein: CASTPLGDRGAEAFF.

CDR3 coding DNA: TGTGCCAGCAGTTTAGGTGTAGGGACAGGGAACTACGAGCAGTACTTC. It translates to CASSLGVGTGNYEQYF. The V and J genes are TRBV28 and TRBJ2-7; 9 bases map to TRBD1. V lost 2 bases to trimming and J lost 3 bases; unmatched junction nucleotides: 8. CDR3 size: 16 residues. Germline assignment: CDR1 MDHEN and CDR2 SYDVKM.

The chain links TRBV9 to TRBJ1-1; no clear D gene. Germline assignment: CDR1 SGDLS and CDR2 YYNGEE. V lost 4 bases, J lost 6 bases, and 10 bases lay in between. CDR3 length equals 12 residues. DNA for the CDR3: TGTGCCAGCAGCCCCTGGGGAGCTGAAGCTTTCTTT. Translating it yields CASSPWGAEAFF.

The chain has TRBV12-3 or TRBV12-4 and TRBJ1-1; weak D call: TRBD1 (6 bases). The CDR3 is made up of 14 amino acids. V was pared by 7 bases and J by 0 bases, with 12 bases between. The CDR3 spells CASTWGGLNTEAFF. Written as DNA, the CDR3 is TGTGCCAGCACCTGGGGGGGGCTGAACACTGAAGCTTTCTTT.

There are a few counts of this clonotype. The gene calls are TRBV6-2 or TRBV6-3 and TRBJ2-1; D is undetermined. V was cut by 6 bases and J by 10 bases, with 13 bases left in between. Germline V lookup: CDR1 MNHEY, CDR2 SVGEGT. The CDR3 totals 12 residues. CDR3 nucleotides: TGTGCCAGCAGGGAAATAGTTGGAGAGCAGTTCTTC. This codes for CASREIVGEQFF.

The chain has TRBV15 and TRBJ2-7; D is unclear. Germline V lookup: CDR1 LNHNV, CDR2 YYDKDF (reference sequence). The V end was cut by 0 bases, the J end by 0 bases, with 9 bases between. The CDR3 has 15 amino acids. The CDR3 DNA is TGTGCCACCAGCAGAGAGGTTACAGCCTCCTACGAGCAGTACTTC. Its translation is CATSREVTASYEQYF.

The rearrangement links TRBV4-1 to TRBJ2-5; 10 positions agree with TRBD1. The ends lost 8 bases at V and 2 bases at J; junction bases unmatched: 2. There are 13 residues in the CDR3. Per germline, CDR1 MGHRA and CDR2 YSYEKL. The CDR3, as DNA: TGCGCCAGCCAGGACAGGGGGCAAGAGACCCAGTACTTC. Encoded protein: CASQDRGQETQYF.

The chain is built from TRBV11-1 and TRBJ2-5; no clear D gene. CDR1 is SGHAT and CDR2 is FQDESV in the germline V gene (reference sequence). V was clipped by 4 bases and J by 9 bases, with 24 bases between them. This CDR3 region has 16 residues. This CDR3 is CASSSPHRVPPEAQYF. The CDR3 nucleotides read TGTGCCAGCAGCTCACCCCACCGGGTGCCTCCTGAGGCCCAGTACTTC.

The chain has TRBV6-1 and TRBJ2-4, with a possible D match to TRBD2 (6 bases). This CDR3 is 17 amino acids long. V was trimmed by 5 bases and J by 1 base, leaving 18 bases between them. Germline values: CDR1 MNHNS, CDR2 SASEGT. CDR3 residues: CASSTTSEGIAKNIQYF. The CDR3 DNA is TGTGCCAGCAGTACCACGTCGGAGGGTATCGCCAAAAACATTCAGTACTTC.

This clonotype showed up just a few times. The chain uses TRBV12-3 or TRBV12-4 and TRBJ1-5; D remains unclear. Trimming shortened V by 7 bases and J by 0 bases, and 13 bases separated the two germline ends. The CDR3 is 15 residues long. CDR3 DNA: TGTGCCAGCAATACGAACAGTTATAGCAATCAGCCCCAGCATTTT. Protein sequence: CASNTNSYSNQPQHF.